The rows below give T cell receptor beta chains drawn from one sample of a study of T cell repertoires in cytomegalovirus infection. TCRdb re-called the reads through MiXCR, storing one row per CDR3 protein. The data contain a few hundred thousand distinct CDR3 sequences, around 35% of them singletons. No cognate antigen is known for these TCRs. Material: cultured PBMCs, obtained from culture after CMV antigen stimulation. These receptors were taken from a human donor in good health (CMV status not recorded). Some clones in this sample may be carry-over from other donors' samples. The CDR3 runs from the conserved cysteine through the conserved F or W. D genes are given only for firm matches. For some rows the clone size is stated as once, few or many, or as a class when expanded; others skip it.

length	size	V	J	D	CDR3	DNA
18	-	TRBV12-3/TRBV12-4	TRBJ2-1	-	CASTPGSRWVSSYNEQFF	TGTGCCAGCACCCCGGGTAGCCGTTGGGTTAGCTCCTACAATGAGCAGTTCTTC
14	-	TRBV6-8	TRBJ1-2	-	CASSYSTANYGYTF	TGTGCCAGCAGTTACTCGACCGCGAACTATGGCTACACCTTC
15	few	TRBV7-9	TRBJ1-2	-	CASSLESAANYGYTF	TGTGCCAGCAGCTTAGAGTCAGCCGCTAACTATGGCTACACCTTC
14	many	TRBV7-2	TRBJ2-7	-	CASSFWTPPYEQYF	TGTGCCAGCAGCTTCTGGACACCCCCCTACGAGCAGTACTTC
14	-	TRBV4-2	TRBJ1-5	-	CASSLPGRLQPQHF	TGTGCCAGCAGCCTTCCGGGAAGGCTTCAGCCCCAGCATTTT
14	-	TRBV4-1	TRBJ2-3	TRBD2	CASGEREGTDTQYF	TGCGCCAGCGGGGAGCGGGAGGGGACAGATACGCAGTATTTT
15	-	TRBV6-6	TRBJ2-1	-	CASSTDTVTYNEQFF	TGTGCCAGCAGTACGGACACAGTAACCTACAATGAGCAGTTCTTC
14	few	TRBV12-3/TRBV12-4	TRBJ1-1	-	CASSTQAGNTEAFF	TGTGCCAGCAGTACCCAGGCGGGGAACACTGAAGCTTTCTTT
12	-	TRBV10-3	TRBJ1-6	-	CAIWDNNSPLHF	TGTGCCATCTGGGACAACAATTCACCCCTCCACTTT
15	-	TRBV19	TRBJ2-2	-	CASSIGQKFTGELFF	TGTGCCAGTAGTATTGGACAGAAGTTCACCGGGGAGCTGTTTTTT
14	few	TRBV20-1	TRBJ2-2	-	CSARVTGNHGELFF	TGCAGTGCTAGAGTTACGGGAAATCACGGGGAGCTGTTTTTT
14	few	TRBV6-2/TRBV6-3	TRBJ1-3	-	CASLDRTTGNTIYF	TGTGCCAGCCTTGACAGGACCACTGGAAACACCATATATTTT
11	-	TRBV20-1	TRBJ2-1	-	CSPEGGNEQFF	TGCAGTCCTGAAGGAGGAAATGAGCAGTTCTTC
17	-	TRBV4-3	TRBJ2-1	-	CASSGIWAGTVYNEQFF	TGCGCCTCCTCGGGGATTTGGGCGGGAACAGTCTACAATGAGCAGTTCTTC
15	-	TRBV7-2	TRBJ2-2	TRBD1	CASSPDRANTGELFF	TGTGCCAGCAGCCCGGACAGGGCGAACACCGGGGAGCTGTTTTTT
15	-	TRBV27	TRBJ2-5	TRBD2	CASSFLAGDQETQYF	TGTGCCAGCAGTTTTCTAGCGGGAGACCAAGAGACCCAGTACTTC
14	many	TRBV7-2	TRBJ2-5	-	CASAERWGQETQYF	TGTGCCAGCGCGGAGAGGTGGGGACAAGAGACCCAGTACTTC
14	-	TRBV12-3/TRBV12-4	TRBJ2-5	-	CASSFFGGQETQYF	TGTGCCAGCAGCTTCTTTGGGGGACAAGAGACCCAGTACTTC
14	-	TRBV5-5	TRBJ2-1	-	CASSLGYGTRGQFF	TGTGCCAGCAGCTTGGGATACGGGACCAGGGGGCAGTTCTTC
17	many	TRBV7-8	TRBJ1-4	TRBD1	CASSPRDRRDLNEKLFF	TGTGCCAGCAGCCCCCGGGACAGGAGAGACCTTAATGAAAAACTGTTTTTT
15	many	TRBV7-2	TRBJ2-1	TRBD2	CASSVSGSSYNEQFF	TGTGCCAGCAGCGTTAGCGGGAGCTCCTACAATGAGCAGTTCTTC
17	few	TRBV7-6	TRBJ1-3	TRBD1	CASSLGGTGLSGNTIYF	TGTGCCAGCAGCTTAGGGGGGACAGGTCTCTCTGGAAACACCATATATTTT
13	-	TRBV23-1	TRBJ2-5	TRBD2	CASSQWEGQTQYF	TGCGCCAGCAGTCAATGGGAGGGGCAGACCCAGTACTTC
15	few	TRBV12-3/TRBV12-4	TRBJ1-6	TRBD1	CASRTGTGGSSPLHF	TGTGCCAGCAGAACCGGGACAGGGGGCAGTTCACCCCTCCACTTT
16	few	TRBV5-4	TRBJ1-2	TRBD1	CASSLEATGGNYGYTF	TGTGCCAGCAGCTTGGAGGCTACAGGGGGGAACTATGGCTACACCTTC
15	many	TRBV7-2	TRBJ1-2	-	CASSLATGRQTGYTF	TGTGCCAGCAGCTTAGCCACCGGACGTCAGACGGGCTACACCTTC
15	many	TRBV7-6	TRBJ2-1	TRBD2	CASSSGGTSGLEQFF	TGTGCCAGCAGCTCCGGAGGGACTAGCGGACTTGAGCAGTTCTTC